The following is a T cell receptor beta chain sequence with its context. The source of the sample is a study of T cell changes during pregnancy in multiple sclerosis. Assay: immunoSEQ multiplex PCR; the TCRdb copy retains only in-frame clones and omits some. Among about 40,000 clones listed, 80% to 90% were seen once. The CDR3 has 15 residues. Unmatched junction bases numbered 6, after V lost 4 bases and J lost 4 bases. The germline gives CDR1 SGDLS, CDR2 YYNGEE. The chain employs TRBV9 and TRBJ1-1; 11 positions match TRBD1. The sequencing here drew on peripheral blood, taken in the first trimester of pregnancy. This clonotype was sampled from a female donor in good health, enrolled as a control in a pregnancy study. DNA of the CDR3: TGTGCCAGCAGCCCATGGGACAGGGGGAGCACTGAAGCTTTCTTT. Translation gives CASSPWDRGSTEAFF.